A single T cell receptor (beta chain) is shown here with its context. The antigen remains undetermined. The sample belongs to a study of blood T cells in healthy people across ages. Study results and limitations: Long-lived donors exceeded aged donors in naive CD4+ cells and diversity.

The CDR3 sequence is 16 residues long. The junction had 8 bases not matched to a gene; V was cut back by 2 bases and J by 5 bases. Germline V CDR1 and CDR2: MDHEN, SYDVKM. For the second PCR, which ran for roughly 6 to 12 cycles, a sample-barcoded 5' primer and a J-beta primer mix were used. Each CDR3 protein is one row after TCRdb ran MiXCR on the 5' RACE reads. This table has about 510,000 distinct CDR3 sequences, approximately 26% appearing once. Each donor was a healthy Caucasian individual from Russia, aged roughly 6 to 90. No fewer than 6 micrograms of total RNA were isolated from every sample. A further study also used this sample, focusing on T cells of mothers and their children.

Input material: blood. The V call is TRBV28, the J call TRBJ2-5; the match to TRBD2 covers 10 bases. This receptor was obtained from a boy between 2 and 10 years old in good health. The CDR3 DNA follows: TGTGCCAGCAGTTTACTAGCGGGAGACCCGAGGGAGACCCAGTACTTC. This gives the protein CASSLLAGDPRETQYF. Combining the CDR3 with reference TRBV28 and TRBJ2-5 gives the whole variable domain DVKVTQSSRYLVKRTGEKVFLECVQDMDHENMFWYRQDPGLGLRLIYFSYDVKMKEKGDIPEGYSVSREKKERFSLILESASTNQTSMYLCASSLLAGDPRETQYFGPGTRLLVL.